This is a list of T cell receptor beta chains from one sample in a study of cytomegalovirus exposure and HLA in healthy donors. The protocol was immunoSEQ multiplex PCR, while the TCRdb copy is restricted to in-frame clones and leaves out a portion. The sample has about 190,000 clones; around 81% are singletons. The specimen was PBMCs. These TCRs come from a woman aged 25-40 years in good health and CMV-seronegative. Each CDR3 is given with its conserved first and last residue. A row's size may be missing; if present it is once, few, many or a size class.

j_gene | abundance | v_gene | CDR3aa
TRBJ2-1 | - | TRBV7-3 | CASSRGTSGVNEQFF
TRBJ2-2 | - | TRBV15 | CATRGPGHSRGTGELFF
TRBJ2-3 | - | TRBV4-3 | CASSQAGTSVADTQYF
TRBJ1-5 | few | TRBV28 | CASSPRQGNQPQHF
TRBJ1-2 | - | TRBV7-9 | CASRRGSYGYTF
TRBJ1-4 | - | TRBV5-1 | CASSLGDRTWNEKLFF
TRBJ1-1 | - | TRBV9 | CASSVVTGGFTEAFF
TRBJ2-4 | once | TRBV5-4 | CASSLSTGDSQYF
TRBJ2-4 | - | TRBV18 | CASSPWGGENSQYF
TRBJ2-1 | few | TRBV10-3 | CAIGTGENEQFF
TRBJ2-3 | - | TRBV27 | CASSPLVGLAVDTQYF
TRBJ2-7 | - | TRBV30 | CAWSPGQGAPYEQYF
TRBJ1-5 | - | TRBV28 | CASRDTREYRNQPQHF
TRBJ1-2 | - | TRBV19 | CASETGVHYGYTF
TRBJ1-2 | - | TRBV18 | CASSPSDSKWGYGYTF
TRBJ1-6 | - | TRBV6-1 | CASSGEASYNSPLHF
TRBJ1-4 | - | TRBV15 | CATSRVRDRVATNEKLFF
TRBJ2-1 | - | TRBV5-1 | CASSPGVGDLTIWRSYNEQFF
TRBJ2-7 | - | TRBV7-2 | CASGNRGHEQYF
TRBJ1-1 | few | TRBV28 | CATTGGGDTEAFF
TRBJ1-3 | - | TRBV5-1 | CASSYSDNLSGNTIYF
TRBJ2-7 | - | TRBV2 | CASSRDSFTYEQYF
TRBJ2-7 | - | TRBV6-1 | CASSEGLAGSYEQYF
TRBJ1-5 | - | TRBV28 | CASSKEGLGNQPQHF
TRBJ2-7 | few | TRBV19 | CASSTTTGGDYEQYF
TRBJ2-3 | - | TRBV9 | CASSVRSGTDTQYF
TRBJ2-5 | - | TRBV7-2 | CASSLYGTGQETQYF
TRBJ2-7 | - | TRBV14 | CASSQDPGFWGSGRVPEQYF
TRBJ2-7 | - | TRBV5-1 | CASSLAGGGVSYEQYF
TRBJ2-1 | - | TRBV28 | CASSLRREQFF
TRBJ2-6 | - | TRBV25-1 | CASSEQSGGSSGANVLTF
TRBJ2-2 | - | TRBV6-6 | CASRAGTGKKTGELFF
TRBJ2-3 | once | TRBV2 | CASSDLSPSGSTDTQYF
TRBJ2-4 | - | TRBV28 | CASSTGMAKNIQYF
TRBJ1-2 | - | TRBV6-1 | CASSEFTNYGYTF
TRBJ1-6 | - | TRBV6-5 | CASRGQGFLALHF
TRBJ2-7 | - | TRBV7-9 | CASSYRSYEQYF
TRBJ2-3 | once | TRBV6-1 | CASSEAGYATDTQYF
TRBJ1-5 | once | TRBV19 | CASSISVANQPQHF
TRBJ1-2 | - | TRBV18 | CASSPGTGEGNGYTF
TRBJ2-1 | - | TRBV19 | CASSIAGDSYNEQFF